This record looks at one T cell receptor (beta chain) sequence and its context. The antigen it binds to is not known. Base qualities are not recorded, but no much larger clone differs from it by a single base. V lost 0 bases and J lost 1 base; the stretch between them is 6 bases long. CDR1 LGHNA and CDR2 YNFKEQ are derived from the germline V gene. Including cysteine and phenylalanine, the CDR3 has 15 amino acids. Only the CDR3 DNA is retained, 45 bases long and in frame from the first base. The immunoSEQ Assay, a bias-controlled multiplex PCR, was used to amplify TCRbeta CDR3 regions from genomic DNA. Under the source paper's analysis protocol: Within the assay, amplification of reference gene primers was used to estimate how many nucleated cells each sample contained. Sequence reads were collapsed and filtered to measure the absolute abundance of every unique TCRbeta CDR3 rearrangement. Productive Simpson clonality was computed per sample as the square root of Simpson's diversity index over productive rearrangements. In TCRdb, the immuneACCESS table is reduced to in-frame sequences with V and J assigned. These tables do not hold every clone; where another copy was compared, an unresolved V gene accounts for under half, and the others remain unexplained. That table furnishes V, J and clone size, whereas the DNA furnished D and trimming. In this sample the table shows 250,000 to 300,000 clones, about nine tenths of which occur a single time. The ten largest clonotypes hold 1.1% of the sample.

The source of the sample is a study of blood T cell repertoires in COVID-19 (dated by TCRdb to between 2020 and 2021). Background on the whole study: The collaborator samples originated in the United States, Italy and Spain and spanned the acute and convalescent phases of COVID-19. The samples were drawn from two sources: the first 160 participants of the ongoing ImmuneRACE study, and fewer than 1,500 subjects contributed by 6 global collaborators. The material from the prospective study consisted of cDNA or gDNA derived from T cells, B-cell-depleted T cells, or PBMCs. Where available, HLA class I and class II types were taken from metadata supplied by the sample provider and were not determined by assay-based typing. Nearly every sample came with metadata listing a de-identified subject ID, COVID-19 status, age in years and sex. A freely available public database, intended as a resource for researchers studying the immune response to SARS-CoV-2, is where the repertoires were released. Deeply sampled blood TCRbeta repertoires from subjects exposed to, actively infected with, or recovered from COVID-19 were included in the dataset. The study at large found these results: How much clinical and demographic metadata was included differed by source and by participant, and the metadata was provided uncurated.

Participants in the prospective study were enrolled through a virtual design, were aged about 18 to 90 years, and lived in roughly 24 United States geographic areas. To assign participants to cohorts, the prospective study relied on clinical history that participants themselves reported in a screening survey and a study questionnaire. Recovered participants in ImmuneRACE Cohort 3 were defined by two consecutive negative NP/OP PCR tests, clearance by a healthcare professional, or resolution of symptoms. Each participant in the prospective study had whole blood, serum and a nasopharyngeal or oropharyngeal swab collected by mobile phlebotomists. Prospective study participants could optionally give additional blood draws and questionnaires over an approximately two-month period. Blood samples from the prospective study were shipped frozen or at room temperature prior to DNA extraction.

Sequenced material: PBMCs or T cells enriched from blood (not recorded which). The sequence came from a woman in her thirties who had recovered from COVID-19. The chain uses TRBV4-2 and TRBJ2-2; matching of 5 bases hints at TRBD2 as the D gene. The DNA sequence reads TGTGCCAGCAGCCAAGATGGACTGAACACCGGGGAGCTGTTTTTT. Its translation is CASSQDGLNTGELFF.